This T cell receptor beta chain was documented in a study of T-cell reconstitution after alpha-beta-depleted transplantation in children. Germline lookup yields CDR1 SGHRS and CDR2 YFSETQ. V was pared by 0 bases and J by 4 bases, with 8 bases between. CDR3 length equals 14 residues. A library of TCRbeta sequences, prepared with unique molecular identifiers, was generated. TCRdb redid the calling of the PCR reads with MiXCR, one entry per CDR3 protein. The profile covers some 460,000 distinct CDR3 sequences, with about 17% appearing a single time and 29% taken by the ten largest. The chain recombines TRBV5-1 with TRBJ2-1; D is undetermined. This clonotype was sampled from a boy younger than two who had a stem cell transplant for Wiskott-Aldrich syndrome, so the T cells may come from the graft donor. Source: PBMCs, mostly from graft donor cells, taken 360 days after TCRalphabeta/CD19-depleted stem cell transplant. Here the CDR3 DNA reads TGCGCCAGCAGCTTGGCACGCATATACAATGAGCAGTTCTTC. This encodes CASSLARIYNEQFF.